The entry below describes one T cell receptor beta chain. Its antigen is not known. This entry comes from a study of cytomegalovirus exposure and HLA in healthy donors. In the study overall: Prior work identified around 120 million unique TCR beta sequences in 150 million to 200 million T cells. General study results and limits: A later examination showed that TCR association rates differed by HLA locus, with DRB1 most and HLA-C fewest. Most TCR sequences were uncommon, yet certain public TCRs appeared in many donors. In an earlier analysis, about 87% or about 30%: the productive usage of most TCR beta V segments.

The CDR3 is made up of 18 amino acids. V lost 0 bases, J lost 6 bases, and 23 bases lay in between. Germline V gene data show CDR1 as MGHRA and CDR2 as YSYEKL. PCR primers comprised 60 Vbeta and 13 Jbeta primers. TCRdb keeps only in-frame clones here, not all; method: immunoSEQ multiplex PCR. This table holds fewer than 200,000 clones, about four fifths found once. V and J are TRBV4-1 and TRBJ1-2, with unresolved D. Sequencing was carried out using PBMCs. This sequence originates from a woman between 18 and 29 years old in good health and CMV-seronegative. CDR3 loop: CASSQDPLHWETRNGYTF. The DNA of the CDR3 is TGCGCCAGCAGCCAAGATCCCCTACATTGGGAAACTAGGAATGGCTACACCTTC.